The 2 T cell receptor beta chains below come from one sample, sequenced in a study of Graves' ophthalmopathy and Graves' hyperthyroidism (dated by TCRdb to the late 2010s). TCRdb lists the instrument as Illumina HiSeq 2000. TCR beta CDR3 regions were amplified from RNA transcripts for repertoire sequencing. HTBI primers and the Qiagen OneStep RT-PCR kit were used in a first-round RT-PCR, which was followed by a second-round multiplex PCR, size selection and purification. TCRdb itself trimmed the public reads at Q25 with fastp, ran MiXCR and retained productive beta chains. Rows merge per CDR3 protein into single entries with the most common DNA and genes. The sample data list about 620,000 distinct CDR3 sequences, and about 20% of these were observed just once. The biggest ten clones account for 7.1% of the sample. The material sequenced was peripheral blood. Source of these receptors: a woman between 18 and 29 years old with stable Graves' hyperthyroidism. Some clones in this sample may be carry-over from other donors' samples. Donor details come from another sample of the same person, matched by shared clones.

At least ten counts were recorded for this clonotype. The CDR3 sequence is CAIMVGDRGQDGYTF. The CDR3 nucleotides read TGTGCCATCATGGTGGGTGACAGGGGGCAGGATGGCTACACCTTC. The rearrangement joins TRBV10-3 to TRBJ1-2, with 10 bases identical to TRBD1. The ends lost 7 bases at V and 6 bases at J; junction bases unmatched: 11. Germline assignment: CDR1 ENHRY and CDR2 SYGVKD. This CDR3 comprises 15 residues.

This clonotype was seen ten or more times. This chain connects TRBV6-1 to TRBJ1-1; D is perhaps TRBD1 (6 bases). Trimming removed 9 bases at V and 5 bases at J, with 10 bases between. CDR1 is MNHNS, CDR2 SASEGT, per germline. The CDR3 runs 11 residues. Written as DNA, the CDR3 is TGTGCCAGTACCCAGGGGACTGAAGCTTTCTTT. Its protein product is CASTQGTEAFF.